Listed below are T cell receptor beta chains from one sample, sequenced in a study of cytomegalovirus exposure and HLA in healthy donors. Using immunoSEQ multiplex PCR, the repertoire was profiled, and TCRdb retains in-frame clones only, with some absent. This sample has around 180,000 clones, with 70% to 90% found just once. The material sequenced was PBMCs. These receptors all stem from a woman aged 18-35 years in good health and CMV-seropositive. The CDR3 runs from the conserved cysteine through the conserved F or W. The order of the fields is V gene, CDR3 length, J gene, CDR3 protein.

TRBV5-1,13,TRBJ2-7,CASREGGSYEQYF
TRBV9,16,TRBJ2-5,CASSVGGSGDEETQYF
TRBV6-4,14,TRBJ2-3,CASSDSGLADTQYF
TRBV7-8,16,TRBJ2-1,CASSLALGGGANEQFF
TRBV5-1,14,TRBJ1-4,CASSFGTAREKLFF
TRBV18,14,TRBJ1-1,CASSQSQGNTEAFF
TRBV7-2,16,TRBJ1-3,CASSFWEGPSRNTIYF
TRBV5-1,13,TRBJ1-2,CASSSGQGHGYTF
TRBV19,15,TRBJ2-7,CASSIARGLKYEQYF
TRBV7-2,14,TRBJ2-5,CASSAGETGETQYF
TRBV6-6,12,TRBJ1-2,CASSRASGGYTF
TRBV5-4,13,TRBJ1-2,CASSHRGNYGYTF
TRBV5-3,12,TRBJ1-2,CARNQGPYGYTF
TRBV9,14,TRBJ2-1,CASSAPPLYNEQFF
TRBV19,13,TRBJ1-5,CASKTGTNQPQHF
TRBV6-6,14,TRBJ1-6,CASSYSQNNSPLHF
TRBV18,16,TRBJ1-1,CASSPRLREGNTEAFF
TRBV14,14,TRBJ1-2,CASSQGNSRYGYTF
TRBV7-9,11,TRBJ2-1,CASISGNEQFF
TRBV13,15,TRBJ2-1,CASSSLAGGDNEQFF
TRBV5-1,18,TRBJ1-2,CASSLGPGQGGPHYGYTF
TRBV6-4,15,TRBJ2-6,CASSDSGAGANVLTF
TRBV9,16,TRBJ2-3,CASSVASGAGTDTQYF
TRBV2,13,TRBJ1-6,CASSPSYNSPLHF
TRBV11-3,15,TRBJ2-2,CASSSHDRVAGELFF
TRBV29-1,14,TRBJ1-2,CSVEDRGRVYGYTF
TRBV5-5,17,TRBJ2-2,CASSLAAGAANTGELFF
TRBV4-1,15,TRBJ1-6,CASSQDLTGDSPLHF
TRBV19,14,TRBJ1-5,CASSIAGGVGPQHF
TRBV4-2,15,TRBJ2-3,CASSQETGWTDTQYF
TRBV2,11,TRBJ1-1,CASRDTLEAFF
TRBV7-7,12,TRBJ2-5,CASSSGMGTQYF
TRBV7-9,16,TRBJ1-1,CASSLDSAGIGTEAFF
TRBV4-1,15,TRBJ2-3,CASSIPGQGSDTQYF
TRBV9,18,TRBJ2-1,CASSSRPEGLLSYNEQFF
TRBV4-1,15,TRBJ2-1,CASSQDAGAYNEQFF
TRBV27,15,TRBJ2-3,CASRLQGASTDTQYF
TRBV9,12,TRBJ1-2,CASSARQGRYTF
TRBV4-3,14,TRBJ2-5,CASSHDRGGETQYF
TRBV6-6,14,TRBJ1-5,CASTDAGGEKPQHF
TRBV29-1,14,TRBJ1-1,CSVEVSRTNTEAFF
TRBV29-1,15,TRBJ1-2,CSALSGAGHPNGYTF
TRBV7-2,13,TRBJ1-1,CASSRDKGVEAFF
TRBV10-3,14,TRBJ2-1,CAIGMGLAGGYQFF
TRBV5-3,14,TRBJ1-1,CARSLDAIRDEAFF
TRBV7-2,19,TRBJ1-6,CASSLESYGTGLINSPLHF
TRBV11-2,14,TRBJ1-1,CASSAAGLNTEAFF
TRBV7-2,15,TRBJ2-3,CASSLGVGTRDPQYF
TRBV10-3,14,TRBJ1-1,CAISEYPGSSEAFF
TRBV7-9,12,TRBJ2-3,CASDVGADTQYF
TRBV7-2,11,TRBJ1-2,CASSSRVGYTF
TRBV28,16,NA,CASSLSPGTGPYEQYF
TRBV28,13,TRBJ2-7,CASVGALSYEQYF
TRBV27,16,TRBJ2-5,CASSLFPSGGAETQYF
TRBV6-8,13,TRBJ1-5,CASSYPQFQPQHF